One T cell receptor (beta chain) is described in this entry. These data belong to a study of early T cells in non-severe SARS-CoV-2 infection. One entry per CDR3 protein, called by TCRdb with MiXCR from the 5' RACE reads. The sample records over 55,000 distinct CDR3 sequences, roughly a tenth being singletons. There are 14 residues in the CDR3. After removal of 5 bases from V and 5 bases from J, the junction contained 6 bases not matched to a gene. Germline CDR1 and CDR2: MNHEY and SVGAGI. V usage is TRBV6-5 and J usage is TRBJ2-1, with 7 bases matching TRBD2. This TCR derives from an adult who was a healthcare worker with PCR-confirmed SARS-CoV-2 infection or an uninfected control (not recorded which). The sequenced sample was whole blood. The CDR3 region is CASSRGTIDNEQFF. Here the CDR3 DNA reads TGTGCCAGCAGTCGAGGGACTATCGACAATGAGCAGTTCTTC.